This T cell receptor (beta chain) was obtained from a study of cytomegalovirus exposure and HLA in healthy donors (dated by TCRdb to 2016 to 2017). Study-level background: An earlier analysis of about 560 of the donors reported over 250 Gb of sequence data and 95 million to 120 million unique TCR beta sequences obtained from about 200 million T cells. In a later analysis, previously published TCR beta repertoires from hundreds of donors were re-analyzed and high-resolution HLA genotyping was added so that TCR occurrence patterns could be studied. In a later genetic analysis, genome-wide SNP genotypes for about 65% of the roughly 670 donors were used, and that subset was treated as a discovery cohort. Every discovery cohort repertoire had been produced on one sequencing platform. Donor age, sex, ethnicity and CMV serostatus were compiled alongside the repertoire data. About five DR-DQ haplotypes were treated as single units for association and clustering because of strong linkage in the cohort. HLA typing covered class I and class II loci at four-digit resolution. The number of donors typed differed by locus, with 629-630 for A, B, C, DRB1 and DQB1, 522 for DQA1, about 610 for DPA1, and some 450 for DPB1. In addition to the first cohort of around 670 subjects, a separate validation cohort of 120 different subjects was used. Of the roughly 400 genotyped donors, approximately 83% fell in the genetic ancestry cluster associated with self-reported Caucasian donors. Rather than using new phenotypic data, the later analysis identified candidate immune exposures from TCR beta sequences and from how often those sequences occurred across donors. To predict cytomegalovirus infection status, the study brought together high-throughput TCR immunosequencing, statistical association of individual TCRs with disease status, and machine learning. In an earlier analysis of 500 to 650 of the donors, high-throughput TCR beta sequencing was used to judge whether each TCR beta V gene segment behaved as functional or pseudogenic. The study profiled the T cell repertoires of hundreds of subjects by immunosequencing and related them to cytomegalovirus serostatus. Across about 370 genotyped donors of the cohort, an average of roughly 230,000 unique TCR beta nucleotide sequences per donor were sequenced, and about a sixth of those sequences were non-productive. The aim of the study was to test whether cataloging public T cell receptors could identify signatures of past pathogen exposure. About 300 gigabases of sequencing data and approximately 84 million unique TCR sequences were included in an early release covering roughly 600 HLA-typed donors.

There are 15 amino acids in the CDR3, from cysteine to phenylalanine inclusive. Just the 45-base CDR3 DNA is kept, in frame starting at base 1. V is shortened by 4 bases, J by 1 base, and the region joining them spans 14 bases. The germline V gene yields SNHLY for CDR1 and FYNNEI for CDR2. Library preparation was by the immunoSEQ multiplex PCR assay. For the multiplex PCR, a mixture combining 60 forward primers for TCR Vbeta segments and 13 reverse primers for TCR Jbeta segments was used. The CDR3 region of rearranged TCR beta genes was amplified from genomic DNA with a multiplex PCR assay. The Illumina HiSeq System was used to sequence the amplified TCR beta libraries as 87-base-pair reads. The authors' pipeline ran thus. In a later analysis, some 80 million unique TCR beta chains were counted across the approximately 620 repertoires, and around 11 million of these chains were shared by at least two donors. Raw reads were error-corrected and collapsed into unique sequences by a nearest-neighbor algorithm in which closely related sequences were merged to remove PCR and sequencing errors. To assign V, D and J gene segments, CDR3 sequences were aligned to IMGT reference sequences. Each retained sequence needed at least a six-nucleotide match to both a V gene segment and a J gene segment. A rearrangement counted as productive if the CDR3 had no stop codons and remained in frame with V and J, and every other rearrangement counted as non-productive. Following IMGT convention, CDR3 was defined as the stretch from the second conserved V-encoded cysteine to the conserved J-encoded phenylalanine. In an earlier analysis of around 540 of the donors, sequences lacking an unambiguous match to a single V gene segment were excluded. In an earlier analysis of approximately 590 of the donors, a V segment was called functional when productive rearrangements were above 56.7%, and segregating when the standard deviation between donors exceeded 5%. A statistical classification framework was built to diagnose cytomegalovirus status from the catalog of TCR beta chain sequences. In a later analysis, V and J genes were assigned by comparing TCR nucleotide sequences against IMGT/GENE-DB human TR gene sequences. The TCRdist pipeline was used in a later analysis to assign CDR3 sequences and most-parsimonious VDJ recombination scenarios. In a later analysis, every TCR beta chain was defined by the combination of its CDR3 amino acid sequence and its V-gene family, and reads without a unique V-gene family were dropped. To address suspected cross-contamination and a sequencing artifact, a later analysis removed roughly 640 highly shared, low-generation-probability nucleotide sequences. For each public chain, a later analysis derived a clonal expansion index from normalized ranks of inferred template counts within each repertoire. A later analysis computed generation probabilities with a VDJ recombination model fitted to out-of-frame rearrangements, and checked the results against IGoR. In a later analysis, TCR-TCR, TCR-HLA and TCR-CMV co-occurrence was scored with hypergeometric tests, and a repertoire-size bias correction was applied to TCR pairs. A later analysis estimated false discovery rates by permuting HLA or CMV assignments 20 times. A later analysis grouped co-occurring TCRs with DBSCAN, adding TCRdist sequence similarity when clustering within HLA-allele-positive subsets. Repertoires with fewer than 30,000 or more than 120,000 public chains were left out of co-occurrence clustering, as were a few repertoires with anomalous nucleotide sharing. Imported from immuneACCESS, the table was reduced by TCRdb to in-frame sequences with V and J called. These copies leave out some clones; in studies compared against another copy, an unresolved V gene accounts for under half, and the cause of the remainder is not known. The V and J calls and clone size come from that table; D and trimming were worked out from the DNA. This sample lists some 96,000 clones; roughly 75% were detected once. Together, the top ten hold just over 0.75% of the sample.

With respect to this clone: Its antigen is still unknown. No much larger clone exists at a distance of one base, and base qualities are not known.

The cohort was made up of roughly 670 healthy bone marrow donors. All cohort members were sampled while nominally healthy, although unrecorded immune exposures were likely present. The donor was CMV seronegative and was included in the group of about 400 seronegative cohort members. A peripheral blood sample was provided by each donor, and peripheral blood mononuclear cells were used for TCR beta sequencing. The Qiagen DNeasy Blood Extraction Kit was used to extract genomic DNA from the blood cell samples. The study at large found these results: The 87-base-pair reads could not distinguish some IMGT-functional V segments, including TRBV6-2 and TRBV6-3, so those segments were excluded. A cluster of highly shared sequence variants was judged likely to be a technical artifact of the sequencing pipeline. In a later analysis, the rate of TCR association differed among HLA loci, with DRB1 alleles having the most associated TCRs and HLA-C alleles having the fewest. In vitro tests confirmed that three of the cytomegalovirus-associated TCR beta chains recognize cytomegalovirus antigens. The study listed over 150 TCR beta chains as associated with cytomegalovirus. Most TCR sequences were seen in very few donors, while some public TCRs were found in many individuals. A further reported finding was that TCR beta sequences accurately predicted the HLA-A and HLA-B alleles for most subjects in the first cohort. In a later analysis, HLA-associated TCR beta chains showed more clonal expansion and lower generation probabilities than non-associated chains that were equally common. In an earlier analysis of roughly 560 of the donors, most TCR beta V segments were observed in productive rearrangements about 87% or about 30% of the time, broadly matching IMGT annotations. Because HLA typing was missing for some donors at each locus, association tests included only the typed subset. A later analysis found that most CMV-associated TCR beta chains appeared HLA-restricted, with HLA associations seemingly driven largely by CMV exposure. V-gene and J-gene trimming of TCR beta chains was associated with a missense DCLRE1C variant in a later genetic analysis, and the association was replicated in an independent cohort. In a later analysis, some 18,000 TCR beta sequences were associated with specific HLA alleles at a false discovery rate of 0.05. Only TCR beta chains were sequenced in this cohort, and the absence of alpha or paired-chain data limited detectable features. According to a later analysis, parvovirus B19, influenza, CMV and Epstein-Barr virus appeared linked to several top co-occurrence clusters. Cytomegalovirus status was reported to be diagnosed by the classifier with high specificity and sensitivity in both the original and validation cohorts. Correlated functional status among segregating V segments might reflect linkage disequilibrium, but an unknown experimental factor could not be ruled out. According to the authors, the approach could potentially be generalized to other disease states and immunological phenotypes. Because counts were too low, about 18 rarely observed V segments, including chromosome 9 orphons, were excluded from the earlier analysis of 587 of the donors. Compared with the roughly 670-donor mean, donors in an Asian-associated ancestry cluster had fewer N-insertions in productive TCRs, according to a later genetic analysis. The only immune exposure information available for the cohort was CMV serostatus. Strong co-occurrence of HLA alleles, especially DR and DQ, made assigning TCR associations to individual alleles difficult. Roughly uniform sequencing depth across donors was assumed in presence/absence analyses, although this assumption may not hold.

The receptor was derived from a woman aged 60-75 years in good health and CMV-seronegative. This sequence uses TRBV2 and TRBJ2-7; the D gene is perhaps TRBD1, from 6 matching bases. Input material: PBMCs. CDR3 reads: CASSGQRTDSYEQYF. The DNA sequence is given as TGTGCCAGCAGTGGACAACGGACAGATTCCTACGAGCAGTACTTC.